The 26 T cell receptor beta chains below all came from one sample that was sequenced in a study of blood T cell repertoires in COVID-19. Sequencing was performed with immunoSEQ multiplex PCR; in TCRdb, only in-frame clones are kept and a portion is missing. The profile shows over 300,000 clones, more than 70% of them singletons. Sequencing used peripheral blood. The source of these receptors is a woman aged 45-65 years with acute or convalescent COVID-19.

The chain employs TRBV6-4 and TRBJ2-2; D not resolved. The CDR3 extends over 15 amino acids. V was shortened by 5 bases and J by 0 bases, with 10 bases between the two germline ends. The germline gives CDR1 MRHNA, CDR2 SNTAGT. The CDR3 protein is CASSPTPANTGELFF. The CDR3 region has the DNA TGTGCCAGCAGTCCCACACCCGCGAACACCGGGGAGCTGTTTTTT.

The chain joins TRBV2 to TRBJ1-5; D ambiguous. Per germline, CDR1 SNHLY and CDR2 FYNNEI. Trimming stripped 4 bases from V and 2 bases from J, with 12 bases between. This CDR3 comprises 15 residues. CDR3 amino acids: CASSGGPGGNQPQHF. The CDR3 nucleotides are TGTGCCAGCAGTGGTGGCCCGGGAGGCAATCAGCCCCAGCATTTT.

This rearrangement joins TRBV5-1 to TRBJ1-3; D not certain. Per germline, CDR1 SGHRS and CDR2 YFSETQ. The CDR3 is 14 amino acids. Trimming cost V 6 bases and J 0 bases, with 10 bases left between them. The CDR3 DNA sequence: TGCGCCAGCACCCCGGGAGACTCTGGAAACACCATATATTTT. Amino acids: CASTPGDSGNTIYF.

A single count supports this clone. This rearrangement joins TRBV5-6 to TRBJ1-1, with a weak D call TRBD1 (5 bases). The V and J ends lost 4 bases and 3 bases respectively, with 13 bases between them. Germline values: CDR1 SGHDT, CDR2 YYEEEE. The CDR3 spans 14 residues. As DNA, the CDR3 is TGTGCCAGCAGCCCACTTGGAGGGGACACTGAAGCTTTCTTT. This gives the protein CASSPLGGDTEAFF. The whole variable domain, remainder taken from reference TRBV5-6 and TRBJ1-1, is DAGVTQSPTHLIKTRGQQVTLRCSPKSGHDTVSWYQQALGQGPQFIFQYYEEEERQRGNFPDRFSGHQFPNYSSELNVNALLLGDSALYLCASSPLGGDTEAFFGQGTRLTVV.

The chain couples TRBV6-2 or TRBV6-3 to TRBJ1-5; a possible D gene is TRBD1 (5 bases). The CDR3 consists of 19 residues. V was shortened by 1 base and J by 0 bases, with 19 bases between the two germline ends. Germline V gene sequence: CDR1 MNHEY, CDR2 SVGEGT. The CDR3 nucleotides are TGTGCCAGCAGTTACTTGCCGGGTCTAGGGGCGATTAGCAATCAGCCCCAGCATTTT. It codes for CASSYLPGLGAISNQPQHF.

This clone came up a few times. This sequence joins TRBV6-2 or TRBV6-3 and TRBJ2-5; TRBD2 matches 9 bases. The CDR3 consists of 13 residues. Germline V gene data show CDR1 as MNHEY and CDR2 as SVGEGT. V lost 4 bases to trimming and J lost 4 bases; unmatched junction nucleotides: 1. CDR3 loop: CASSFSGRETQYF. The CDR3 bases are TGTGCCAGCAGTTTTAGCGGGAGAGAGACCCAGTACTTC.

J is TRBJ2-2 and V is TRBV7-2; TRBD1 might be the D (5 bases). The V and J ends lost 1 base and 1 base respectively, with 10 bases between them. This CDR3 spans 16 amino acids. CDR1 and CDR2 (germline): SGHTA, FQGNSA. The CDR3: CASSLVRTGNTGELFF. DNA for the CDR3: TGTGCCAGCAGCTTAGTTCGAACAGGGAACACCGGGGAGCTGTTTTTT.

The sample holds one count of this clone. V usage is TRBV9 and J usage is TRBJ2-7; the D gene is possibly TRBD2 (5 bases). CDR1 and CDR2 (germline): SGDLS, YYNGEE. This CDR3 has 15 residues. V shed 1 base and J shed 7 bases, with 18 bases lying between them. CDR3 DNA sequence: TGTGCCAGCAGCGTAACGAGCGGCGGGTCTCAAGAGCAGTACGTC. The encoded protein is CASSVTSGGSQEQYV.

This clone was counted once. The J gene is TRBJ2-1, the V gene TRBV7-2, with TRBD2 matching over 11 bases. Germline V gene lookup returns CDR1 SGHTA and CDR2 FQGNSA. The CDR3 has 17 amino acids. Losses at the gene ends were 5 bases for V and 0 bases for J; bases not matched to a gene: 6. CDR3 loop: CASSPRTSGRSYNEQFF. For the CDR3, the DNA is TGTGCCAGCAGCCCTCGGACTAGCGGGCGCTCCTACAATGAGCAGTTCTTC.

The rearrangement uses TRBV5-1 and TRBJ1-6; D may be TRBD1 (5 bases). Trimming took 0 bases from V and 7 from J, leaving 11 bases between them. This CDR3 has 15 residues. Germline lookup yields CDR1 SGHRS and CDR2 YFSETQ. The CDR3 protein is CASSLEGTSNSPLHF. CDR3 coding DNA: TGCGCCAGCAGCTTGGAGGGGACTTCCAATTCACCCCTCCACTTT.

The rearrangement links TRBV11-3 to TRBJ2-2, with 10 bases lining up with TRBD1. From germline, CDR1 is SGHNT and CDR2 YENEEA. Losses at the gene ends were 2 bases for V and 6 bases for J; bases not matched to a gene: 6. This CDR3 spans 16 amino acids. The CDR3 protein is CASSLPGQGSSGELFF. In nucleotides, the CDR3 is TGTGCCAGCAGCTTACCGGGACAGGGGTCATCCGGGGAGCTGTTTTTT.

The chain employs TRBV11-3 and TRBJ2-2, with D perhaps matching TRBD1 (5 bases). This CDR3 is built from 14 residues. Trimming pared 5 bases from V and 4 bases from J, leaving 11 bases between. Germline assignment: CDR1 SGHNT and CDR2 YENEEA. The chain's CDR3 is CASSLRQSTGELFF. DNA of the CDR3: TGTGCCAGCAGCCTCCGACAGAGCACCGGGGAGCTGTTTTTT.

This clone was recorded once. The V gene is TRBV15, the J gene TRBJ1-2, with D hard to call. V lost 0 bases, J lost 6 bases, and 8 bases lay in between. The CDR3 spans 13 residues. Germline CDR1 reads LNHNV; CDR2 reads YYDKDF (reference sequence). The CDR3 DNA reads TGTGCCACCAGCAGAGATGGGAGGGATGGCTACACCTTC. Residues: CATSRDGRDGYTF.

The CDR3 here is CASRIDSTGELFF. CDR3 nucleotide sequence: TGTGCCAGCAGAATAGACAGCACCGGGGAGCTGTTTTTT. The chain links TRBV7-9 to TRBJ2-2; tentatively, D is TRBD1 (5 bases). CDR1 and CDR2 (germline): SEHNR, FQNEAQ (reference sequence). V was clipped by 6 bases and J by 4 bases, with 9 bases between them. CDR3 size: 13 residues.

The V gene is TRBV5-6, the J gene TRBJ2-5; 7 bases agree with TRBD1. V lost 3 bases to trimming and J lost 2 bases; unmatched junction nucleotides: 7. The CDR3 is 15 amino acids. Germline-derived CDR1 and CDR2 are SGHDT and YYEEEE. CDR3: CASSSIGTVQETQYF. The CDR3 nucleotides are TGTGCCAGCAGCTCTATTGGGACAGTACAAGAGACCCAGTACTTC.

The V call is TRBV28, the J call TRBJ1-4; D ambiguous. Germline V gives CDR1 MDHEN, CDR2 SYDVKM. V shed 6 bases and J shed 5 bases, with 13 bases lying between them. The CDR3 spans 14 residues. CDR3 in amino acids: CASSPRESNEKLFF. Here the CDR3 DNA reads TGTGCCAGCAGCCCCCGCGAGTCCAATGAAAAACTGTTTTTT.

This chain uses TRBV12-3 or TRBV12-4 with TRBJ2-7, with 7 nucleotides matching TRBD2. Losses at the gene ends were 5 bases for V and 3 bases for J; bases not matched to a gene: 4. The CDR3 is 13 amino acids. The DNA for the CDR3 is TGTGCCAGCAGTGATGGGGGGGTCTACGAGCAGTACTTC. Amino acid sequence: CASSDGGVYEQYF.

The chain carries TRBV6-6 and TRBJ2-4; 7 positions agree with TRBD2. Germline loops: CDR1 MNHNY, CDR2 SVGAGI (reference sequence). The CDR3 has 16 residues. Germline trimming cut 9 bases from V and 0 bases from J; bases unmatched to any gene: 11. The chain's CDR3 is CARTLGLAVAKNIQYF. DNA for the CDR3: TGTGCCAGAACCTTAGGCCTAGCGGTAGCCAAAAACATTCAGTACTTC.

The CDR3 DNA reads as TGTGCCAGCAGCCCCGGACTAGCCTACGAGCAGTACTTC. It translates to CASSPGLAYEQYF. This sequence joins TRBV13 and TRBJ2-7, with 7 bases aligning to TRBD2. The ends lost 5 bases at V and 2 bases at J; junction bases unmatched: 3. The CDR3 runs 13 residues. In germline, CDR1 is PRHDT, CDR2 FYEKMQ (reference sequence).

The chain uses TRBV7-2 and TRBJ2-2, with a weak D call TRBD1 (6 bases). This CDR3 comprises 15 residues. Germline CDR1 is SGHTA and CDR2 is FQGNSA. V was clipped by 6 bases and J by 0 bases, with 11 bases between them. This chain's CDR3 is CASRNRQANTGELFF. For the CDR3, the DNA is TGTGCCAGCAGAAACCGACAGGCGAACACCGGGGAGCTGTTTTTT.

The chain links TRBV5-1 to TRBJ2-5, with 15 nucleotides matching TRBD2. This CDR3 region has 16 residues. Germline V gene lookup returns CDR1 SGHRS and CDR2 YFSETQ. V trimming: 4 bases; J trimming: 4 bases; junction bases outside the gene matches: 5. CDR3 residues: CASSPGLAGGRETQYF. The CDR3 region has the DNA TGCGCCAGCAGCCCGGGACTAGCGGGGGGTAGAGAGACCCAGTACTTC. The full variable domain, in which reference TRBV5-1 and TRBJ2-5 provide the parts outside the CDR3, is KAGVTQTPRYLIKTRGQQVTLSCSPISGHRSVSWYQQTPGQGLQFLFEYFSETQRNKGNFPGRFSGRQFSNSRSEMNVSTLELGDSALYLCASSPGLAGGRETQYFGPGTRLLVL.

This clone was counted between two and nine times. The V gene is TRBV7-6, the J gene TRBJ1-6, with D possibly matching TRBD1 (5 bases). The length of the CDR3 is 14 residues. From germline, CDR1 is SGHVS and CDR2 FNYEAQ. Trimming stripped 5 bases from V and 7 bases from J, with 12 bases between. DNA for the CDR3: TGTGCCAGCAGCACGCGGGGGGGAAATTCACCCCTCCACTTT. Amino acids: CASSTRGGNSPLHF.

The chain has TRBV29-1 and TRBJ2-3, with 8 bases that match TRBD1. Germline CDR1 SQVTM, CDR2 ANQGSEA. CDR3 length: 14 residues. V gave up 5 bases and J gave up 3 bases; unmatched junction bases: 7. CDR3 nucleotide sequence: TGCAGCGTTCCACAGGGGGGAGCGACAGATACGCAGTATTTT. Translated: CSVPQGGATDTQYF.

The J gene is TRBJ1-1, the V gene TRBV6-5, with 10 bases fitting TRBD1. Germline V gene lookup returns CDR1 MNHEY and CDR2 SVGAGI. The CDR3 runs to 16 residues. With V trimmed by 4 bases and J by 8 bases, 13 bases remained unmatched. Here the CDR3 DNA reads TGTGCCAGCAGTTCCCGGGACAGGGGTCCGCCGGGGGAAGCTTTCTTT. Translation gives CASSSRDRGPPGEAFF.

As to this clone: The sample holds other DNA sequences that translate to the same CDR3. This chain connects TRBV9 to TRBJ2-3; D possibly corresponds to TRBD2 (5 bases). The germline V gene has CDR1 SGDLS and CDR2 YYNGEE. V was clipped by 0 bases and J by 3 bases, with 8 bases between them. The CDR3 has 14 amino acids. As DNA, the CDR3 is TGTGCCAGCAGCGTAGGAAGAGGGACAGATACGCAGTATTTT. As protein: CASSVGRGTDTQYF.

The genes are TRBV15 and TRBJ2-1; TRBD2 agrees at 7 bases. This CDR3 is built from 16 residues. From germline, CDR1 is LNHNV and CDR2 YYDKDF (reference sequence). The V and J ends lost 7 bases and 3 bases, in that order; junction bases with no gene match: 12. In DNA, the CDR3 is TGTGCCACCACAGCGGGACTTAGTCGGTTCTACAATGAGCAGTTCTTC. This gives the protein CATTAGLSRFYNEQFF.